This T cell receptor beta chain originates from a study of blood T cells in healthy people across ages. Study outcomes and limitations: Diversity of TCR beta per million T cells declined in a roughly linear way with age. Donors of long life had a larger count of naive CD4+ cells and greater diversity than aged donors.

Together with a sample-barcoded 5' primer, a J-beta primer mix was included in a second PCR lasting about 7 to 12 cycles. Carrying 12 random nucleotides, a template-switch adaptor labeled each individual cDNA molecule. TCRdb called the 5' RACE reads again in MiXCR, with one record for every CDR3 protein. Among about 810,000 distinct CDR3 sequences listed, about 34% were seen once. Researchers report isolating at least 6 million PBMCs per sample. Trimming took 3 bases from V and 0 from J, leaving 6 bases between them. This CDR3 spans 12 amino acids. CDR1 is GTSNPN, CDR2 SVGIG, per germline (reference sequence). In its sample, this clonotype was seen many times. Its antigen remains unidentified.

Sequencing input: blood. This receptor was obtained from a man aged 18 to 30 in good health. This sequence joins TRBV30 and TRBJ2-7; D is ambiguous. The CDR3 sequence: CAWRRTSYEQYF. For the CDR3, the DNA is TGTGCCTGGAGGCGGACCTCCTACGAGCAGTACTTC.